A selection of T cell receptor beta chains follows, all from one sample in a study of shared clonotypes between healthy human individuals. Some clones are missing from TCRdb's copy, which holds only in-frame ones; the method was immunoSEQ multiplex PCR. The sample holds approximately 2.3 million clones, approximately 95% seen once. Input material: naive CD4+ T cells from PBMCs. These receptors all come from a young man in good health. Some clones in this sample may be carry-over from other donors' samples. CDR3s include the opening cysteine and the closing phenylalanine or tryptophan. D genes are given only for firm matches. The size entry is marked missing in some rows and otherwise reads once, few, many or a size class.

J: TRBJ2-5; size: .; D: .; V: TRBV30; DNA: TGTGCCTGGGCCTCGGGACTAGAGACCCAGTACTTC; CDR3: CAWASGLETQYF
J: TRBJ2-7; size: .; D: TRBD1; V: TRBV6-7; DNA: TGTGCCAGCAGAAATGCCGGGACAGGGATCTACGAGCAGTACTTC; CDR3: CASRNAGTGIYEQYF
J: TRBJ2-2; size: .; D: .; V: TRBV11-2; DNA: TGTGCCAGCAGCTTAAGCGCTAGCGTACACACCGGGGAGCTGTTTTTT; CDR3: CASSLSASVHTGELFF
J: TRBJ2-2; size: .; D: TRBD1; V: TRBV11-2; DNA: TGTGCCAGCAGCCTGACAGGGGGCGCGGACGGGGAGCTGTTTTTT; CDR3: CASSLTGGADGELFF
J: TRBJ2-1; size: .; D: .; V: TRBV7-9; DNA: TGTGCCAGCAGCTCGGGAGTCAATGAGCAGTTCTTC; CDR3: CASSSGVNEQFF
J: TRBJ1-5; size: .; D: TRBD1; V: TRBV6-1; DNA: TGTGCCAGTGAACCAGGGGGAGGCAATCAGCCCCAGCATTTT; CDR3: CASEPGGGNQPQHF
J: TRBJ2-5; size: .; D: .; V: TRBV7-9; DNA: TGTGCCAGCAGCGCACAACTGGAGACCCAGTACTTC; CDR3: CASSAQLETQYF
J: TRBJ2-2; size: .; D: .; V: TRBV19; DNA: TGTGCCAGTAGTATGGGCCTTACAGGTTATTTTGGCACCGGGGAGCTGTTTTTT; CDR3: CASSMGLTGYFGTGELFF
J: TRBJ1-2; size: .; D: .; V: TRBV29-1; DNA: TGCAGCGTTGAAAAGCCACCGGGGATAGCTAACTATGGCTACACCTTC; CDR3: CSVEKPPGIANYGYTF
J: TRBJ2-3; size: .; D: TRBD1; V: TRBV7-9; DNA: TGTGCCAGCAGCTTAGCGGGGACAGGGACAGATACGCAGTATTTT; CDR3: CASSLAGTGTDTQYF
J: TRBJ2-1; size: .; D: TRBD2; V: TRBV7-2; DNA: TGTGCCAGCAGCTTGGGGACTAGCGGGGGACAAACAGAGCAGTTCTTC; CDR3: CASSLGTSGGQTEQFF
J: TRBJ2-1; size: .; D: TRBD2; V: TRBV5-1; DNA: TGCGCCAGCAGCCCGACACCGACTAGCGGGGCTTACAATGAGCAGTTCTTC; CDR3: CASSPTPTSGAYNEQFF
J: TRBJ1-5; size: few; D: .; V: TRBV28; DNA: TGTGCCAGCAGTAGGGAACCTCGCAGGGGTCAGCCCCAGCATTTT; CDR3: CASSREPRRGQPQHF
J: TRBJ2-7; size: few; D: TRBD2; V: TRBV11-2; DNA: TGTGCCAGCAGCTTAGGCGGCCTAGCGGGGACCGAGCAGTACTTC; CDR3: CASSLGGLAGTEQYF
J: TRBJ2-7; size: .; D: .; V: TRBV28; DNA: TGTGCCAGCAGTGGGGGGACAGCCCACTACGAGCAGTACTTC; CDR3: CASSGGTAHYEQYF
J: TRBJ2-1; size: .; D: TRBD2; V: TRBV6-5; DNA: TGTGCCACTCATCGCGGGAGCCCCTCCTACAATGAGCAGTTCTTC; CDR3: CATHRGSPSYNEQFF
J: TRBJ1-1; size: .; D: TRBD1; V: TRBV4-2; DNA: TGTGCCAGCAGCCAAATAGGACAGGGGGCCACTGAAGCTTTCTTT; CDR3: CASSQIGQGATEAFF
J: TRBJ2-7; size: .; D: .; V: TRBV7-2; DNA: TGTGCCAGCAGCACCTACAGGGATTACGAGCAGTACTTC; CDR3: CASSTYRDYEQYF
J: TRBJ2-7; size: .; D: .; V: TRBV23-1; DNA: TGCGCCAGCGGCTCGACGCTCGAGCAGTACTTC; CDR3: CASGSTLEQYF
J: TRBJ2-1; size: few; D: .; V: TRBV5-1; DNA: TGCGCCAGCAGCTTGGAATCACCGGGGGCCCAGCAGTTCTTC; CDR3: CASSLESPGAQQFF
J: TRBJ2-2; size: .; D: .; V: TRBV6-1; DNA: TGTGCCAGCAGTGAACTCGGTCGTACGGGAGAGACCGGGGAGCTGTTTTTT; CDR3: CASSELGRTGETGELFF
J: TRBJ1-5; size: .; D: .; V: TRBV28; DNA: TGTGCCAGCAGTCCACACGCTTGGGGGGCTAGCAATCAGCCCCAGCATTTT; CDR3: CASSPHAWGASNQPQHF
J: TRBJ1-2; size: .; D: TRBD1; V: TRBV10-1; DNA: TGCGCCAGCACTCTTAGGGGGCGGTATGGCTACACCTTC; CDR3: CASTLRGRYGYTF
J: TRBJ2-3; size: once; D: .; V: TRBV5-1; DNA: TGCGCCAGCAGCTTGGGACATACAGATACGCAGTATTTT; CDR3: CASSLGHTDTQYF
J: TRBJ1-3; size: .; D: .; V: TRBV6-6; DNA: TGTGCCAGCAGTTACTCGCCGGACTCTGGAAACACCATATATTTT; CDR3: CASSYSPDSGNTIYF
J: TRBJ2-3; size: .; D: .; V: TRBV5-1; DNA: TGCGCCAGCAGCCCACCAGGGAGCACAGATACGCAGTATTTT; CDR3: CASSPPGSTDTQYF
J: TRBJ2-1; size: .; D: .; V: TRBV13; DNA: TGTGCCAGCAGCTTAATCTACCGCAACAATGAGCAGTTCTTC; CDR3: CASSLIYRNNEQFF